This T cell receptor (beta chain) was observed in a study of blood T cells in healthy people across ages. A note on this clonotype: A much larger clone is a single base away; this may be a read error.

Then a second PCR, running roughly 6 to 12 cycles, was carried out with a sample-barcoded 5' primer and a J-beta primer mix. Tagging of each cDNA molecule was performed by a template-switch adaptor with 12 random nucleotides. TCRdb independently ran MiXCR on the 5' RACE reads; one entry per CDR3 protein. The top ten clones hold roughly 14% of a sample with some 670,000 distinct CDR3 sequences, more than 45% of them seen once. CDR1 and CDR2 (germline): SGHTA, FQGTGA. The CDR3 covers 14 residues. The TCR was taken from a woman aged 80 or over in good health. V gene TRBV7-3 combines with J gene TRBJ2-1; D is unclear. The sample consisted of blood. CDR3 sequence: CASSLDPWYNERFF. The DNA for the CDR3 is TGTGCCAGCAGCTTAGACCCTTGGTATAATGAGCGGTTCTTC.